The clone carrying this T cell receptor beta chain was found a few times. This CDR3 is 16 amino acids long. V lost 6 bases, J lost 8 bases, and 22 bases lay in between. This entry is derived from a study of patients and donors after allogeneic stem cell transplantation. MiXCR, applied by TCRdb to the RT-PCR reads, yields one record per CDR3 protein. This sample has around 160,000 distinct CDR3 sequences, with approximately 28% found just once. This sequence originates from a human donor who was either an allogeneic HSCT recipient or a stem cell or donor lymphocyte infusion donor (not recorded which). It is not recorded whose cells these are; they may come from a transplant donor. Sequencing used blood, either unsorted or a sorted T cell fraction (not recorded which). The gene calls are TRBV12-3 or TRBV12-4 and TRBJ1-4; perhaps TRBD1 as D (6 bases). CDR3 bases: TGTGCCAGCAGCCCGGGGGCCCTACAGGGAGGCGAAAAACTGTTTTTT. Amino acid sequence: CASSPGALQGGEKLFF.